This T cell receptor (beta chain) derives from a study of blood T cell repertoires in COVID-19. Study overall: The cDNA or gDNA used as material had been derived from T cells, B-cell-depleted T cells, or PBMCs.

Seattle participants joined during active infection and were tracked over time. CDR1 is LGHDT and CDR2 is YNNKEL in the germline V gene (reference sequence). This CDR3 comprises 15 residues. Trimming at V came to 3 bases and at J to 5 bases, leaving 8 bases not matched to a gene. TCRdb keeps only in-frame clones here, not all; method: immunoSEQ multiplex PCR. The sample holds roughly 100,000 clones; around 90% are singletons and the top ten take approximately 5.4%. Sequencing input: peripheral blood. The chain is built from TRBV3-1 (or the pseudogene TRBV3-2) and TRBJ1-2, with TRBD1 identical over 8 bases. This clonotype was sampled from a woman aged 50 to 60 with COVID-19, enrolled during active disease. CDR3 residues: CASSHGDRLTYGYTF. DNA for the CDR3: TGTGCCAGCAGCCATGGGGACAGGCTTACGTATGGCTACACCTTC.